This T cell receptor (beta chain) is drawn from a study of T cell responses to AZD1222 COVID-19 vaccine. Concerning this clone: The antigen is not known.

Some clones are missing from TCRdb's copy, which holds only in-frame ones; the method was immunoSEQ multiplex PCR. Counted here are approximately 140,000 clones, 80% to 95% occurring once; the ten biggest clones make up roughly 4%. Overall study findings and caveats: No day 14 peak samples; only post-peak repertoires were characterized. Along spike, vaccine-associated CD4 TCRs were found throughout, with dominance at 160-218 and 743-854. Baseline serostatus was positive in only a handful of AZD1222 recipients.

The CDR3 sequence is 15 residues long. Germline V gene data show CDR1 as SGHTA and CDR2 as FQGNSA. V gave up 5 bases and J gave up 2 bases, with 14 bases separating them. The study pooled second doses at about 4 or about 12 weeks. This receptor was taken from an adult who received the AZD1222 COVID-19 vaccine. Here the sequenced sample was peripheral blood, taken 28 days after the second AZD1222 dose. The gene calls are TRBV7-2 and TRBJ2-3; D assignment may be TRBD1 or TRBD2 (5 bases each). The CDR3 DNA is TGTGCCAGCAGCCGTAGTGGGGACCCCACAGATACGCAGTATTTT. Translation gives CASSRSGDPTDTQYF.